The clone carrying this T cell receptor beta chain was observed at least ten times. Its antigen is undetermined. This record comes from a study of T cells in Graves' hyperthyroidism and ophthalmopathy. Study outcomes and limitations: A model of 13 V-J features distinguished ophthalmopathy from stable hyperthyroidism.

The CDR3 length is 13 residues. Germline CDR1 reads DFQATT; CDR2 reads SNEGSKA (reference sequence). The investigators amplified TCR beta CDR3 regions from RNA transcripts. The study used the HTBI primer set for a first-round RT-PCR of the TCR CDR3. Each CDR3 protein gets one entry after TCRdb re-called the multiplex PCR reads with MiXCR. The sample has 300,000 to 350,000 distinct CDR3 sequences, under 25% seen once. Sequenced sample: blood. The source of this sequence is a woman aged 50 to 60 with Graves' hyperthyroidism. The genes are TRBV20-1 and TRBJ1-2; 8 bases line up with TRBD1. CDR3 coding DNA: TGCAGCACCACCGGGGGACAGGCCTATGGCTACACCTTC. This gives the protein CSTTGGQAYGYTF.